One and the same sample provided the 5 T cell receptor beta chains below, sequenced in a study of shared clonotypes between healthy human individuals. Measured with immunoSEQ multiplex PCR; TCRdb has only the in-frame clones, and not every one. The table includes roughly 2.6 million clones, more than 80% detected once. The sample consisted of naive CD4+ T cells sorted from blood. Subset described: CD45RA+ positively selected. These receptors originate from a man between 18 and 35 years old in good health.

J is TRBJ1-1 and V is TRBV13, with D possibly being TRBD1 (5 bases). V was trimmed by 8 bases and J by 3 bases, leaving 22 bases between them. There are 16 residues in the CDR3. Germline values: CDR1 PRHDT, CDR2 FYEKMQ (reference sequence). The chain's CDR3 is CASQNGGRIEDTEAFF. In DNA, the CDR3 is TGTGCCAGCCAAAATGGGGGGAGAATTGAGGACACTGAAGCTTTCTTT.

On this clone: A read error may account for a junction end that differs from germline. The chain employs TRBV30 and TRBJ1-2; no clear D. From germline, CDR1 is GTSNPN and CDR2 SVGIG (reference sequence). The CDR3 runs 12 residues. CDR3 in DNA: TGTGCCTGGAGTGTACAGAAAGGACTCCCAGCCTTC. This sequence encodes CAWSVQKGLPAF.

The rearrangement links TRBV5-6 to TRBJ1-2; D is perhaps TRBD1 (6 bases). This CDR3 has 13 amino acids. The germline CDR1 and CDR2 sequences are SGHDT and YYEEEE. The V end lost 1 base, the J end lost 7 bases, and 11 bases lay between the germline ends. In DNA form, the CDR3 reads TGTGCCAGCAGCTTGTACAGGGAGATTGGCTACACCTTC. Amino acids: CASSLYREIGYTF.

The chain is built from TRBV2 and TRBJ2-1, with 7 bases lining up with TRBD2. Per the germline V gene, CDR1 is SNHLY and CDR2 is FYNNEI. The CDR3 is 17 residues long. V lost 5 bases and J lost 5; bases outside the gene matches: 15. The CDR3 DNA reads TGTGCCAGCAGTTCCGGGGGGTATGTCCACCAGGACAATGAGCAGTTCTTC. Translating gives CASSSGGYVHQDNEQFF.

A single count supports this clone. V gene TRBV10-3 combines with J gene TRBJ2-3; 7 nucleotides agree with TRBD2. The length of the CDR3 is 17 residues. V shed 6 bases and J 1 base; nucleotides not matched to a gene: 13. Germline values: CDR1 ENHRY, CDR2 SYGVKD. The CDR3 protein is CAISSMGEGRGTDTQYF. The CDR3 DNA reads TGTGCCATCAGCTCGATGGGGGAGGGTCGGGGCACAGATACGCAGTATTTT.